These 6 T cell receptor beta chains were all obtained from the same sample, sequenced in a study of T cells in Graves' hyperthyroidism and ophthalmopathy. Amplification yielded TCR beta CDR3 regions, with RNA transcripts as the source. HTBI primers were employed in a first-round RT-PCR of the TCR CDR3. TCRdb itself ran the multiplex PCR reads through MiXCR, one entry per CDR3 protein. Of 300,000 to 450,000 distinct CDR3 sequences listed, around an eighth were seen once; the top ten hold less than 25%. The specimen sequenced was blood. The receptor source for this set is a man aged 25 to 45 with Graves' hyperthyroidism that later progressed to Graves' ophthalmopathy.

With regard to this clonotype: The junction departs from germline at one end; a sequencing error may be responsible. V usage is TRBV18 and J usage is TRBJ1-5; TRBD1 matches 8 bases. CDR3 size: 15 residues. CDR1 and CDR2 from the germline V gene are KGHSH and LQKENI. For the CDR3, the DNA is TGTGCCAGCTCACCACCAATGGGACAGGATCAGCCCCGGCATTTT. Translated, it gives CASSPPMGQDQPRHF.

The chain couples TRBV20-1 to TRBJ2-2, with 14 bases fitting TRBD2. CDR1 DFQATT and CDR2 SNEGSKA come from the germline V gene (reference sequence). V was clipped by 5 bases and J by 8 bases; unmatched bases: 4. The CDR3 consists of 14 residues. CDR3 sequence: CSARLAGGPGELFF. The CDR3 DNA sequence: TGCAGTGCTCGACTAGCGGGGGGGCCTGGGGAGCTGTTTTTT.

This clonotype was counted between two and nine times. The J gene is TRBJ2-3, the V gene TRBV25-1; 8 nucleotides line up with TRBD1. CDR1 and CDR2 from the germline V gene are MGHDK and SYGVNS. Trimming took 4 bases from V and 7 from J; bases not matched to a gene: 1. The CDR3 contains 12 residues. The CDR3 bases are TGTGCCAGCAGTGGACAGGGGAATACGCAGTATTTT. As protein: CASSGQGNTQYF.

This clonotype was detected ten times or more. The chain has TRBV13 and TRBJ2-7; TRBD1 matches at 8 bases. The germline V gene has CDR1 PRHDT and CDR2 FYEKMQ (reference sequence). There are 13 residues in the CDR3. The J segment lost 4 bases and the V segment lost 5 bases, leaving 4 bases of the junction unmatched. The CDR3 sequence is CASSGDRGYEQYF. CDR3 DNA: TGTGCCAGCAGCGGCGACAGGGGATACGAGCAGTACTTC.

This rearrangement joins TRBV3-1 to TRBJ1-4; a weak D match, TRBD1 (5 bases). Germline values: CDR1 LGHDT, CDR2 YNNKEL (reference sequence). The CDR3 extends over 15 amino acids. Trimming removed 0 bases at V and 6 bases at J, with 11 bases between. CDR3 in DNA: TGTGCCAGCAGCCAAGATCCCGGGGGGTATGAAAAACTGTTTTTT. It yields the protein CASSQDPGGYEKLFF.

The J gene is TRBJ2-2, the V gene TRBV12-3 or TRBV12-4, with 10 bases that match TRBD1. TRBJ1-1 explains the end of the DNA better; the J call may be wrong. The CDR3 sequence is 13 residues long. The CDR3 DNA reads as TGTGCCAGCAGCCTCTTGGGGGACAGGGGAGCTTTCTTT. It is translated as CASSLLGDRGAFF.